A selection of T cell receptor beta chains follows, all from one sample in a study of identifying expanded T cells in peripheral blood. Sequencing was performed with immunoSEQ multiplex PCR; in TCRdb, only in-frame clones are kept and a portion is missing. The table includes just over 90,000 clones, about nine tenths detected once. Sample: blood. The receptors come from a person between 18 and 75 years old in good health. CDR3s leave out the opening cysteine and the closing phenylalanine or tryptophan.

cdr3_length	j_call	v_call	cdr3_aa
11	TRBJ1-1	TRBV10-3	AISESGGPEAF
10	TRBJ2-7	TRBV27	ASSLVGSEQY
11	TRBJ2-7	TRBV5-1	ASSDTGVGEQY
10	TRBJ2-7	TRBV27	ASRERGYEQY
13	TRBJ1-5	TRBV11-2	ASSRSDSSNQPQH
11	TRBJ1-1	TRBV6-5	AVGGVRDTEAF
14	TRBJ1-2	TRBV30	AWSEPPDRPGGGYT
11	TRBJ1-5	TRBV7-6	ASTGEPTQPQH
11	TRBJ1-1	TRBV6-1	ASSDREHTEAF
11	TRBJ1-1	TRBV30	AWKFRGAGKAF
12	TRBJ2-3	TRBV27	ASRLAVIADTQY
14	TRBJ1-4	TRBV5-4	ASTSLRGQESEKLF
13	TRBJ2-5	TRBV2	ASSAGGDIFETQY
11	TRBJ2-4	TRBV5-1	ASSLTGADIQY
10	TRBJ2-1	TRBV7-2	ASSLVGGEQF
13	TRBJ2-2	TRBV6-5	ASSSSGENTGELF
11	TRBJ2-7	TRBV2	ASSEGPSYEQY
9	TRBJ2-4	TRBV29-1	SVLARNIQY
12	TRBJ2-1	TRBV28	ASSWDNSYNEQF
11	TRBJ2-5	TRBV30	ACNRDLQETQY
13	TRBJ2-5	TRBV19	ASSKSTGYQETQY
11	TRBJ1-1	TRBV15	ATGDRAGGEAF
10	TRBJ2-7	TRBV4-1	ASSQPLGEQY
12	TRBJ1-1	TRBV28	ASRPQGPDTEAF
12	TRBJ2-1	TRBV28	ASWDQSSYNEQF
11	TRBJ1-5	TRBV4-1	ASSAGGKQPQH
11	TRBJ1-1	TRBV5-1	ASSSRGNTEAF
13	TRBJ2-3	TRBV27	ASSLTRNSRDTQY
15	TRBJ2-3	TRBV9	ASSAGTSGRGTDTQY
12	TRBJ2-2	TRBV7-9	ASKTGRNTGELF
14	TRBJ2-2	TRBV2	ASSADRGLVTGELF
10	TRBJ1-4	TRBV4-1	ASSQANEKLF
16	TRBJ2-6	TRBV9	ASSRKTGSISGANVLT
9	TRBJ2-7	TRBV6-6	ASSFLYEQY
13	TRBJ2-1	TRBV19	ASSIGQDYYNEQF
13	TRBJ2-3	TRBV6-1	ASRVSGASTDTQY
18	TRBJ1-1	TRBV6-1	ASSDPPGRGRNRGGTEAF
14	TRBJ2-1	TRBV11-2	ASSSETLSPYNEQF
11	TRBJ1-2	TRBV29-1	SVESGGNSGYT
13	TRBJ1-6	TRBV7-8	ASSFMALDNSPLH
15	TRBJ1-1	TRBV16	ASSLRTGRALGTEAF
11	TRBJ1-3	TRBV2	ASSQISGNTIY
12	TRBJ2-1	TRBV27	ASSRESSYNEQF
12	TRBJ1-2	TRBV30	AWSGTGMNYGYT
12	TRBJ1-2	TRBV7-2	ASSPGQGIGGYT
12	TRBJ2-7	TRBV5-4	ASSLEGVPREQY
11	TRBJ1-1	TRBV2	ASSESARTEAF
12	TRBJ1-4	TRBV5-1	ASSMGQSVGKLF
12	TRBJ2-5	TRBV5-6	ASSLGTGQETQY
16	TRBJ2-3	TRBV4-1	ASSQDRTSGGLTDTQY
11	TRBJ2-5	TRBV10-3	AIRARGRETQY